Detailed here is one T cell receptor beta chain. Antigen unknown. These data are taken from a study of response to subunit inactivated influenza vaccine. Whole-study results and caveats: The study's authors posited that every seasonal influenza vaccination enlists few new T cells.

TCRdb analysed the RT-PCR reads with MiXCR anew, one entry per CDR3 protein. The sample carries about 540,000 distinct CDR3 sequences, around 13% recorded once. CDR1 is LGHDT, CDR2 YNNKEL, per germline (reference sequence). This CDR3 comprises 16 residues. V was pared by 2 bases and J by 5 bases, with 9 bases of the junction left unmatched. Sequencing used PBMCs from blood, obtained 11 to 12 days after vaccination. This clonotype was obtained from a man between 50 and 59 years old who received an inactivated influenza vaccine. The chain is built from TRBV3-1 and TRBJ2-5; 9 bases are a match to TRBD2. CDR3 sequence: CASSQIPSGERETQYF. DNA for the CDR3: TGTGCCAGCAGCCAAATACCTAGCGGGGAAAGGGAGACCCAGTACTTC.